This record covers a single TCR beta chain. Per the study methods: Estimation of nucleated cell counts was performed using reference gene primer amplification. TCRdb's table, derived via immunoSEQ multiplex PCR, lists solely in-frame clones and lacks some. V, J and clone size are taken as reported in that table, and D and trimming were inferred from the DNA itself. The sample yields 100,000 to 150,000 clones, approximately 81% seen once. The CDR3 has 13 residues. With 5 bases removed from V and 5 bases from J, the gap between germline ends came to 12 bases. The germline V gene encodes CDR1 SNHLY and CDR2 FYNNEI. The data were taken from a study of blood T cell repertoires in COVID-19.

The V and J genes are TRBV2 and TRBJ2-5; D may be TRBD1 (5 bases). The source is a woman in her 30s who had recovered from COVID-19. Sequencing was done on a sample of peripheral blood. The CDR3 DNA reads as TGTGCCAGCAGTAGGCAGGGTCTGGAGACCCAGTACTTC. It yields the protein CASSRQGLETQYF.